This is a list of T cell receptor beta chains from one sample in a study of metastatic and nonmetastatic thyroid tumors. TCRdb called clones again from the PCR reads with MiXCR. The top ten clones hold approximately 20% of a sample with about 64,000 clones, under 5% of them seen once. The sequencing sample was made of blood. The receptors come from a female donor with papillary thyroid cancer or a benign thyroid nodule (not recorded which). Some clones in this sample may be carry-over from other donors' samples. CDR3s include the opening cysteine and the closing phenylalanine or tryptophan.

v_call: TRBV6-5
cdr3_aa: CASSYSQGAGNGYTF

v_call: TRBV20-1
cdr3_aa: CSARDRSHANTGELFF

v_call: TRBV27
cdr3_aa: CASRPSGTGGSEQYF

v_call: TRBV28
cdr3_aa: CASSRQGQPTEAFF

v_call: TRBV7-2
cdr3_aa: CASSLKAPGYNEQFF

v_call: TRBV7-2
cdr3_aa: CASSPQLSGANVLTF

v_call: TRBV30
cdr3_aa: CAWEALSGRLYNEQFF

v_call: TRBV19
cdr3_aa: CASSYKEYSNQPQHF

v_call: TRBV24-1
cdr3_aa: CATSDLLYGEQFF

v_call: TRBV2
cdr3_aa: CASNRQGYYEQYF

v_call: TRBV9
cdr3_aa: CASSGGQGSPGNTIYF

v_call: TRBV24-1
cdr3_aa: CATSDPVTGGLNTQYF

v_call: TRBV12-3/TRBV12-4
cdr3_aa: CASSVGAYGYTF

v_call: TRBV6-1
cdr3_aa: CASSDSGGPYEQYF

v_call: TRBV20-1
cdr3_aa: CSARARASGLYNEQFF

v_call: TRBV2
cdr3_aa: CASSLGQGADGYTF

v_call: TRBV5-4
cdr3_aa: CASSTDYRWSEQYF

v_call: TRBV28
cdr3_aa: CASSGLAGGDEQFF

v_call: TRBV2
cdr3_aa: CASTRQGSTEAFF

v_call: TRBV25-1
cdr3_aa: CASSLSMGPRLDSGNTIYF

v_call: TRBV2
cdr3_aa: CASSLSGTGIGYTF

v_call: TRBV2
cdr3_aa: CASSSDLAGLGEQFF

v_call: TRBV11-2
cdr3_aa: CASSLQGENSPLHF

v_call: TRBV20-1
cdr3_aa: CSATTSGIGGEQFF

v_call: TRBV11-1
cdr3_aa: CANSSDRNYEQYF

v_call: TRBV6-2/TRBV6-3
cdr3_aa: CASTIQGTYNEQFF

v_call: TRBV5-1
cdr3_aa: CASSLGGDFQETQYF

v_call: TRBV6-2/TRBV6-3
cdr3_aa: CASSIQAGTNTGELFF

v_call: TRBV6-1
cdr3_aa: CASSLAGQGTQEQYF

v_call: TRBV15
cdr3_aa: CATSSGDRNNEKLFF

v_call: TRBV5-1
cdr3_aa: CASSFGISGNTIYF